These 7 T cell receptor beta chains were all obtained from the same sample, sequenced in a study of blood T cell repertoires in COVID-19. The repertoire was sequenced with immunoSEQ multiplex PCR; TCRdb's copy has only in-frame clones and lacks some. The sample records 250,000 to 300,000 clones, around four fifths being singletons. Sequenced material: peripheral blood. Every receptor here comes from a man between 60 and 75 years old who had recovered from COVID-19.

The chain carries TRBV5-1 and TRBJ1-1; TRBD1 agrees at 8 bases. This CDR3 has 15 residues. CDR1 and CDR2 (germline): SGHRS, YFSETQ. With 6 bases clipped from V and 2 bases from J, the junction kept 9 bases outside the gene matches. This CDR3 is CASTLRTGKNTEAFF. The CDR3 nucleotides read TGCGCCAGCACCCTCCGGACAGGGAAAAACACTGAAGCTTTCTTT.

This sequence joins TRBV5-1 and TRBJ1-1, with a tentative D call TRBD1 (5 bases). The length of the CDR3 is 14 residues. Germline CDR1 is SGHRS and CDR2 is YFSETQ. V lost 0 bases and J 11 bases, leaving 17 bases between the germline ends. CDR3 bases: TGCGCCAGCAGCTTGGGGACCCAAGGGACTGGGGCTTTCTTT. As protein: CASSLGTQGTGAFF.

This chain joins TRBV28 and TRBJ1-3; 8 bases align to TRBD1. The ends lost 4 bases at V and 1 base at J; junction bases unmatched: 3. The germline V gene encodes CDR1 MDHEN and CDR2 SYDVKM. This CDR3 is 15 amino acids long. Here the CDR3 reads CASSSGQVSGNTIYF. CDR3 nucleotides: TGTGCCAGCAGTTCGGGACAGGTTTCTGGAAACACCATATATTTT.

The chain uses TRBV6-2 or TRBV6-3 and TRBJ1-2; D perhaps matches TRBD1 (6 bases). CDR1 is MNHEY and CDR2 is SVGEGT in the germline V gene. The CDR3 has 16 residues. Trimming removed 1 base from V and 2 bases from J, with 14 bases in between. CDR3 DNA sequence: TGTGCCAGCAGTTACTTTGGAGGACAGACCAACTATGGCTACACCTTC. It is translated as CASSYFGGQTNYGYTF.

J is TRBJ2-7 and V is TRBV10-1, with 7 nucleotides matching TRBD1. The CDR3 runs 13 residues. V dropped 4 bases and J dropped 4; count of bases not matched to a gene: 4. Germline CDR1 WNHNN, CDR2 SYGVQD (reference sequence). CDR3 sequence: CASSATGTYEQYF. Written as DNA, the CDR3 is TGCGCCAGCAGTGCGACAGGGACGTACGAGCAGTACTTC.

CDR3 in amino acids: CASSYTPSTGELFF. The DNA of the CDR3 is TGTGCCAGCAGTTACACACCATCCACCGGGGAGCTGTTTTTT. This chain uses TRBV6-5 with TRBJ2-2; no reliable D call. Looked up from germline, CDR1 is MNHEY and CDR2 is SVGAGI. The V gene lost 2 bases and the J gene lost 4 bases, with 8 bases spanning the gap. This CDR3 comprises 14 residues.

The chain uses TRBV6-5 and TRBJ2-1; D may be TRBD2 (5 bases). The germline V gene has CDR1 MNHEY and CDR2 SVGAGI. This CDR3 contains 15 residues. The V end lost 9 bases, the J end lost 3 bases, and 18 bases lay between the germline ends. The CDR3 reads CASRRGTGSYNEQFF. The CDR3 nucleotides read TGTGCCAGTAGACGGGGAACGGGAAGCTACAATGAGCAGTTCTTC.